This record concerns one T cell receptor (beta chain) sequence. Its antigen remains undetermined. No much larger clone exists at a distance of one base, and base qualities are not known. The data were obtained in a study of beta chain features in type 1 diabetes (dated by TCRdb to 2016 to 2018). Context from the whole study: Mean age, gender distribution, total cell number and subset yield did not differ between patients and healthy donors. Naive and central memory subsets were obtained from all 30 or so donors, but regulatory and stem cell-like memory subsets were isolated from only 8 patients and roughly 8 healthy donors. The study compared TCRB repertoires of sorted circulating CD4+ T cell subsets between recently diagnosed type 1 diabetes patients and matched healthy donors. A total of roughly 99,000,000 sorted cells were examined across all samples, and the number of cells per subset was strongly correlated with RNA yield.

The germline V gene yields SGHRS for CDR1 and YFSETQ for CDR2. The CDR3, from cysteine to phenylalanine, totals 18 residues. Only the CDR3 DNA is retained, 54 bases long and in frame from the first base. V drops 4 bases and J drops 4 bases, leaving 21 bases in between. The entire amount of isolated RNA was reverse transcribed using the High Capacity cDNA Reverse Transcription Kit, so the sequenced TCRB transcripts were expressed ones. Deep immunoSEQ sequencing was performed on naive, central memory and regulatory T cell samples, with an average of roughly 3.5 million total reads per sample. Sorted cells were lysed in RLT buffer and RNA was extracted with DNase-treated RNeasy Micro or Mini kits, depending on cell number. To prevent cross-contamination, every cell subset was processed on its own, while patient and healthy donor samples were processed together. Using the immunoSEQ multiplex PCR, TCRB sequences were amplified from cDNA into 87-bp fragments spanning the CDR3 region. Sequencing of the amplicons was done on the Illumina HiSeq platform. Per the authors' processing: PCR bias was computationally corrected using synthetic template baselines, reads within Hamming distance 2 were collapsed, and singletons that could not be merged were discarded. Reads were aligned against IMGT so that V, D and J genes, CDR3 length and insertions or deletions at six rearrangement sites could be assigned. Within each subset, clonotype counts were normalized to sorted cell number, and only after that were true diversity and Gini coefficients computed with the tcR R package. The overlap coefficient, calculated on TCRB nucleotide sequences, was used to measure repertoire sharing. Out-of-frame TCRB sequences from naive cells were analyzed as a proxy for the pre-selection repertoire. TCRdb took over this immuneACCESS table, retaining in-frame rearrangements with V and J assigned. Such tables are incomplete; in checked studies, under half of the missing clones stem from an unresolved V gene, and the remainder is unexplained. Clonal size and the V and J genes are those of that table, whereas D and trimming came from the DNA. The sample profile shows 640,000 or so clones; around an eighth of them were found once. Less than 0.025% of the sample belongs to the ten largest clones.

Points the paper makes about the study in general: PCR might favor shorter templates, but patient and control samples were amplified and corrected together, so any skew would affect both groups equally. Type 1 diabetes patients showed a moderate but significant shortening of TCRB CDR3 length in all four CD4+ subsets. Because cDNA was sequenced instead of genomic DNA, activated cells with high expression could be over-represented, although the groups did not differ in activation or CD3 levels. Because small numbers of individuals were included in the HLA sub-analyses, any influence of HLA type on TCRB rearrangement was left unresolved. Naive, central memory and regulatory TCRB repertoires appeared more similar among patients than among healthy donors. Fewer insertions and more nucleotide deletions at VDJ recombination sites were observed in patients with type 1 diabetes, implying thymic rearrangement abnormalities.

From each donor, a single peripheral blood sample of about 110 mL on average was drawn into heparinised tubes. Naive, central memory, regulatory and stem cell-like memory CD4+ T cells were sorted on a BD FACSAria II using a panel including CD45RO, CCR7, CD25, CD127, CD95 and CD27. Every sorted population had a purity above 95%. PBMCs were separated immediately by Lymphoprep density gradient centrifugation and were stained directly, without being cultured. So that batch effects would be minimized, each experiment stained and sorted samples in pairs, pairing one healthy donor with one patient. The sequence joins TRBV5-1 to TRBJ2-6; perhaps TRBD2 is the D gene, with 6 bases matching. This receptor was identified in a man aged 18-30 years with type 1 diabetes. Sequencing input: naive CD4+ T cells from blood. This sample's cell subset or site label indicates: true naive CD4+ T cells. The CDR3 corresponds to CASSTRPEEGGGANVLTF. The sequenced DNA is TGCGCCAGCAGCACCCGACCCGAGGAGGGTGGGGGGGCCAACGTCCTGACTTTC.